Each of the 32 T cell receptor beta chains below was sequenced from the same sample in a study of cytomegalovirus exposure and HLA in healthy donors. This PCR relied on a set of 60 Vbeta primers and 13 Jbeta primers. Produced via immunoSEQ multiplex PCR; TCRdb's table is partial and in-frame only. The repertoire holds roughly 180,000 clones, with over 65% as singletons. The sequenced sample was PBMCs. The source of these receptors is a woman aged 60-75 years in good health and CMV-seropositive.

V and J are TRBV27 and TRBJ2-7, with TRBD2 matching over 7 bases. With 5 bases clipped from V and 2 bases from J, the junction kept 12 bases outside the gene matches. The CDR3 consists of 16 residues. Germline CDR1 MNHEY, CDR2 SMNVEV (reference sequence). CDR3 sequence reads: CASSAMGGTGPYEQYF. In DNA, the CDR3 is TGTGCCAGCAGTGCTATGGGGGGGACGGGACCCTACGAGCAGTACTTC.

The CDR3 loop reads CASSEGPGVEEEQYF. In nucleotides, the CDR3 is TGTGCCAGCAGTGAAGGTCCAGGGGTTGAAGAAGAGCAGTACTTC. V and J are TRBV2 and TRBJ2-7; D perhaps matches TRBD1 (6 bases). Per the germline V gene, CDR1 is SNHLY and CDR2 is FYNNEI. The CDR3 is 15 amino acids. Trimming pared 1 base from V and 7 bases from J, leaving 17 bases between. Supplemented by reference TRBV2 and TRBJ2-7, the full variable domain reads EPEVTQTPSHQVTQMGQEVILRCVPISNHLYFYWYRQILGQKVEFLVSFYNNEISEKSEIFDDQFSVERPDGSNFTLKIRSTKLEDSAMYFCASSEGPGVEEEQYFGPGTRLTVT.

This clone was counted a few times. The J gene is TRBJ2-7, the V gene TRBV6-5; 7 bases line up with TRBD2. With 2 bases clipped from V and 4 bases from J, the junction kept 8 bases outside the gene matches. The CDR3 is 15 residues long. CDR1 is MNHEY and CDR2 is SVGAGI in the germline V gene. The DNA for the CDR3 is TGTGCCAGCAGTTACAGCGGGGCCCCGGGGTACGAGCAGTACTTC. Its protein product is CASSYSGAPGYEQYF.

The rearrangement links TRBV5-4 to TRBJ2-1; TRBD2 aligns across 11 bases. Germline V gene sequence: CDR1 SGHNT, CDR2 YYREEE (reference sequence). This CDR3 is built from 18 residues. The V segment lost 3 bases and the J segment 0 bases; nucleotides outside the gene matches: 8. Here the CDR3 reads CASSSGTSGTSSYNEQFF. The CDR3 DNA reads as TGTGCCAGCAGCTCAGGGACTAGCGGAACGAGCTCCTACAATGAGCAGTTCTTC.

Comments on this clone: Different DNA sequences within this sample yield the same CDR3. This CDR3 reads CASSGVPLAGGLNTGELFF. DNA for the CDR3: TGTGCCAGCAGCGGAGTTCCCCTAGCGGGGGGCCTGAACACCGGGGAGCTGTTTTTT. This chain uses TRBV4-2 with TRBJ2-2, with TRBD2 matching over 11 bases. Germline CDR1 and CDR2: LGHNA and YNFKEQ. The J segment lost 1 base and the V segment lost 5 bases, leaving 12 bases of the junction unmatched. The CDR3 consists of 19 residues.

Only one count was recorded for this clone. J is TRBJ2-2 and V is TRBV5-4; 11 positions match TRBD1. The CDR3 is made up of 16 amino acids. Germline loops: CDR1 SGHNT, CDR2 YYREEE (reference sequence). With V trimmed by 4 bases and J by 3 bases, 5 bases remained unmatched. The chain's CDR3 is CASSRVGQGDTGELFF. CDR3 coding DNA: TGTGCCAGCAGCCGAGTGGGACAGGGGGACACCGGGGAGCTGTTTTTT.

The chain links TRBV27 to TRBJ2-1; 9 nucleotides match TRBD1. Germline loops: CDR1 MNHEY, CDR2 SMNVEV (reference sequence). The CDR3 contains 13 residues. V gave up 6 bases and J gave up 8 bases; unmatched junction bases: 5. Here the CDR3 reads CASSRTGEDEQFF. The CDR3 DNA is TGTGCCAGCAGCAGGACAGGGGAAGATGAGCAGTTCTTC.

The V gene is TRBV7-9, the J gene TRBJ2-6; D is possibly TRBD1 (6 bases). Germline V CDR1 and CDR2: SEHNR, FQNEAQ (reference sequence). V was clipped by 5 bases and J by 6 bases, with 14 bases between them. The CDR3 runs 15 residues. CDR3 amino acids: CASSPGQYLANVLTF. CDR3 in DNA: TGTGCCAGCAGCCCAGGACAGTATCTGGCCAACGTCCTGACTTTC.

As to this clone: The junction departs from the called germline gene at one end, perhaps through a read error. The chain combines TRBV19 with TRBJ2-6; 10 bases align to TRBD1. The V gene's germline CDR1 is LNHDA and CDR2 SQIVND (reference sequence). The CDR3 runs 18 residues. In DNA form, the CDR3 reads TGTGCCAGAATCAAACCGGGACAGGGGCCTTGTGAGGCCAACGGCCTGACTTTC. Translated: CARIKPGQGPCEANGLTF.

The V gene is TRBV7-9, the J gene TRBJ1-1; 7 bases align to TRBD1. V shed 6 bases, J shed 11 bases, and the junction held 9 bases outside the gene matches. The CDR3 spans 12 residues. Germline V gives CDR1 SEHNR, CDR2 FQNEAQ (reference sequence). The CDR3 DNA follows: TGTGCCAGCAGTTCCGGACAGGTTGAGGCTTTCTTT. Its protein product is CASSSGQVEAFF. The entire variable domain, with the rest obtained from reference TRBV7-9 and TRBJ1-1, is as follows: DTGVSQNPRHKITKRGQNVTFRCDPISEHNRLYWYRQTLGQGPEFLTYFQNEAQLEKSRLLSDRFSAERPKGSFSTLEIQRTEQGDSAMYLCASSSGQVEAFFGQGTRLTVV.

The chain carries TRBV15 and TRBJ1-1, with 9 bases that match TRBD1. This CDR3 comprises 16 residues. With 5 bases clipped from V and 1 base from J, the junction kept 8 bases outside the gene matches. The germline CDR1 and CDR2 sequences are LNHNV and YYDKDF (reference sequence). The chain's CDR3 is CATSEGQGTGNTEAFF. The CDR3 bases are TGTGCCACCAGCGAAGGACAGGGGACGGGGAACACTGAAGCTTTCTTT.

Only a few counts were recorded for this clone. The same CDR3 is also encoded by other DNA sequences in this sample. The rearrangement uses TRBV18 and TRBJ1-5, with 7 bases identical to TRBD1. CDR1 and CDR2 (germline): KGHSH, LQKENI. The CDR3 has 13 residues. After removal of 6 bases from V and 5 bases from J, the junction contained 4 bases not matched to a gene. The CDR3 loop reads CASSPDRDQPQHF. As DNA, the CDR3 is TGTGCCAGCTCCCCAGACAGGGATCAGCCCCAGCATTTT. Full variable domain (outside the CDR3, taken from reference TRBV18 and TRBJ1-5): NAGVMQNPRHLVRRRGQEARLRCSPMKGHSHVYWYRQLPEEGLKFMVYLQKENIIDESGMPKERFSAEFPKEGPSILRIQQVVRGDSAAYFCASSPDRDQPQHFGDGTRLSIL.

J is TRBJ2-1 and V is TRBV27; 7 positions match TRBD2. CDR3 length: 15 residues. The junction had 6 bases not matched to a gene; V was cut back by 6 bases and J by 1 base. Germline loops: CDR1 MNHEY, CDR2 SMNVEV (reference sequence). The CDR3 loop reads CASRKLARSYNEQFF. CDR3 in DNA: TGTGCCAGCAGAAAACTAGCGAGGTCCTACAATGAGCAGTTCTTC.

The chain uses TRBV6-5 and TRBJ2-7; the match to TRBD1 covers 9 bases. From germline, CDR1 is MNHEY and CDR2 SVGAGI. The CDR3 has 15 residues. V shed 0 bases, J shed 6 bases, and the junction held 6 bases outside the gene matches. The CDR3 DNA is TGTGCCAGCAGTTACTCGATGACAGGGGGGGGCGAGCAGTACTTC. Encoded protein: CASSYSMTGGGEQYF.

J is TRBJ2-7 and V is TRBV4-1, with 9 bases fitting TRBD2. Germline trimming cut 0 bases from V and 2 bases from J; bases unmatched to any gene: 5. CDR3 length equals 16 residues. CDR1 is MGHRA and CDR2 is YSYEKL in the germline V gene. The CDR3 protein is CASSQDQAGGAYEQYF. For the CDR3, the DNA is TGCGCCAGCAGCCAAGATCAAGCGGGAGGCGCCTACGAGCAGTACTTC.

This clone has a handful of counts. CDR3 loop: CAISDVGGERVEQYF. The DNA of the CDR3 is TGTGCCATCAGTGATGTTGGCGGGGAGCGGGTCGAGCAGTACTTC. The rearrangement joins TRBV10-3 to TRBJ2-7, with D possibly matching TRBD2 (6 bases). Germline-derived CDR1 and CDR2 are ENHRY and SYGVKD. This CDR3 has 15 amino acids. V was pared by 3 bases and J by 6 bases, with 18 bases between.

This clone was detected a few times. The J gene is TRBJ1-2, the V gene TRBV21-1; TRBD1 was called by the table and not checked on the DNA. TRBV21-1 is a pseudogene. The CDR3 runs 15 residues. The CDR3 loop reads CASGKRQGTGRGYTF. The CDR3 DNA follows: TGTGCCAGCGGCAAACGACAGGGGACCGGACGCGGCTACACCTTC.

Comments on this clone: One end of the junction does not line up with germline, which may come from a read error. V gene TRBV19 combines with J gene TRBJ1-5, with TRBD1 matching over 10 bases. Germline CDR1 LNHDA, CDR2 SQIVND (reference sequence). The CDR3 loop spans 15 amino acids. The CDR3 reads CASSLDRGQTQPQHF. In nucleotides, the CDR3 is TGTGCCAGTAGTCTAGACAGGGGGCAAACACAGCCCCAGCATTTT.

This chain uses TRBV30 with TRBJ2-5; 9 bases agree with TRBD1. Germline V CDR1 and CDR2: GTSNPN, SVGIG (reference sequence). Losses at the gene ends were 2 bases for V and 5 bases for J; bases not matched to a gene: 9. This CDR3 comprises 15 residues. CDR3 coding DNA: TGTGCCTGGAGTTTCACAGGGGGCGCGGGGGAGACCCAGTACTTC. Translated: CAWSFTGGAGETQYF.

The chain uses TRBV10-3 and TRBJ1-5; no reliable D call. V was cut by 4 bases and J by 3 bases, with 10 bases left in between. The germline CDR1 and CDR2 sequences are ENHRY and SYGVKD. This CDR3 is built from 14 residues. The CDR3 spells CAISGQQHNQPQHF. The CDR3 DNA is TGTGCCATCAGTGGTCAACAGCACAATCAGCCCCAGCATTTT.

CDR3 bases: TGCGCCAGCAGCCCCAACAGGGGGTTGGGGGGGAAGGTTAACACTGAAGCTTTCTTT. This encodes CASSPNRGLGGKVNTEAFF. The chain recombines TRBV5-1 with TRBJ1-1; 8 positions match TRBD1. CDR1 and CDR2 from the germline V gene are SGHRS and YFSETQ. The CDR3 runs to 19 residues. Germline trimming cut 4 bases from V and 2 bases from J; bases unmatched to any gene: 19.

The chain couples TRBV30 to TRBJ1-3; 7 bases align to TRBD1. Trimming at V came to 4 bases and at J to 0 bases, leaving 6 bases not matched to a gene. CDR3 length: 15 residues. Germline V gives CDR1 GTSNPN, CDR2 SVGIG (reference sequence). For the CDR3, the DNA is TGTGCCTGGACCGGACAGGCGACCTCTGGAAACACCATATATTTT. This encodes CAWTGQATSGNTIYF.

This clone has more than one count but fewer than ten. The chain combines TRBV11-1 with TRBJ2-7, with D perhaps TRBD2 (6 bases). Germline CDR1 reads SGHAT; CDR2 reads FQDESV (reference sequence). The CDR3 loop spans 14 amino acids. Trimming stripped 3 bases from V and 1 base from J, with 10 bases between. CDR3: CASSLGAGSYEQYF. The CDR3 bases are TGTGCCAGCAGCTTGGGCGCGGGGTCCTACGAGCAGTACTTC.

This chain joins TRBV5-4 and TRBJ2-2, with 8 bases matching TRBD2. Germline V CDR1 and CDR2: SGHNT, YYREEE (reference sequence). The trim removed 4 bases at V and 6 bases at J, leaving 14 bases unmatched. This CDR3 comprises 17 residues. Here the CDR3 reads CASSLRLGTRAAGELFF. CDR3 DNA sequence: TGTGCCAGCAGCCTACGCCTCGGGACTAGAGCGGCCGGGGAGCTGTTTTTT.

The chain is built from TRBV7-3 and TRBJ2-6, with a weak D call TRBD2 (6 bases). Germline V gene lookup returns CDR1 SGHTA and CDR2 FQGTGA. V shed 5 bases and J shed 2 bases, with 7 bases lying between them. This CDR3 is 14 amino acids long. CDR3 sequence reads: CASSPGAGANVLTF. The CDR3 region has the DNA TGTGCCAGCAGCCCGGGAGCTGGGGCCAACGTCCTGACTTTC.

The chain recombines TRBV18 with TRBJ2-3, with a weak D call TRBD2 (6 bases). The CDR3 has 15 amino acids. V lost 6 bases, J lost 0 bases, and 13 bases lay in between. Germline CDR1 is KGHSH and CDR2 is LQKENI. CDR3 region: CASSFTGGSTDTQYF. The CDR3 DNA reads as TGTGCCAGCTCCTTCACAGGAGGGAGCACAGATACGCAGTATTTT.

The chain has TRBV7-2 and TRBJ2-7; D not resolved. Trimming stripped 5 bases from V and 1 base from J, with 6 bases between. CDR1 and CDR2 (germline): SGHTA, FQGNSA. The CDR3 runs to 12 residues. The CDR3 loop is CASSPHSYEQYF. In nucleotides, the CDR3 is TGTGCCAGCAGCCCCCATTCCTACGAGCAGTACTTC.

This clone has a handful of counts. CDR3 in amino acids: CASSLSGGALNTEAFF. The CDR3 DNA is TGTGCCAGCAGCTTGAGTGGGGGGGCACTCAACACTGAAGCTTTCTTT. The rearrangement uses TRBV5-5 and TRBJ1-1; D is possibly TRBD1 (6 bases). Trimming removed 1 base from V and 2 bases from J, with 15 bases in between. Germline V CDR1 and CDR2: SGHKS, YYEKEE (reference sequence). The CDR3 is 16 residues long.

This clone turned up a few times. The rearrangement uses TRBV7-2 and TRBJ2-7, with TRBD1 matching 7 bases. Germline assignment: CDR1 SGHTA and CDR2 FQGNSA. Trimming removed 5 bases from V and 5 bases from J; junction bases left unmatched: 3. The CDR3 loop spans 12 amino acids. This chain's CDR3 is CASSPTGNEQYF. CDR3 DNA sequence: TGTGCCAGCAGCCCGACAGGGAACGAGCAGTACTTC.

The chain has TRBV21-1 and TRBJ2-7; the DNA was not used to check the table's D call, TRBD2. TRBV21-1 is deemed a pseudogene. The CDR3 runs 15 residues. The CDR3 DNA follows: TGTGCCAGCAGCAAAGAAAGGAAGGGAGGTGGCGAGCAGTACTTC. Translation gives CASSKERKGGGEQYF.

V is TRBV7-9 and J is TRBJ2-7, with D perhaps TRBD2 (6 bases). This CDR3 is 18 amino acids long. Germline loops: CDR1 SEHNR, CDR2 FQNEAQ (reference sequence). Trimming shortened V by 0 bases and J by 4 bases, and 22 bases separated the two germline ends. This CDR3 reads CASSLARPTYGRRYEQYF. The CDR3 DNA follows: TGTGCCAGCAGCTTAGCCAGGCCGACGTACGGGAGAAGGTACGAGCAGTACTTC.

The chain has TRBV28 and TRBJ1-2; tentative D call: TRBD1 (6 bases). The germline gives CDR1 MDHEN, CDR2 SYDVKM. Trimming took off 5 bases at V and 2 bases at J, with 21 bases between the two ends. This CDR3 spans 17 amino acids. The CDR3 nucleotides read TGTGCCAGCAGTCCCCAGGGGATCCAAGTCCCCAACTATGGCTACACCTTC. Residues: CASSPQGIQVPNYGYTF.